This T cell receptor (beta chain) was identified in a study of response to subunit inactivated influenza vaccine. Study results and caveats: The authors put forward the suggestion that each seasonal influenza vaccination may bring in only a limited number of new T cells.

A single record per CDR3 protein comes from TCRdb applying MiXCR to the RT-PCR reads. This sample has under 500,000 distinct CDR3 sequences, with roughly 9.8% found just once. In this sample, this clonotype turned up a few times. No antigen is known for it. Germline CDR1 reads SEHNR; CDR2 reads FQNEAQ (reference sequence). This CDR3 has 12 residues. V lost 11 bases and J 4 bases, leaving 14 bases between the germline ends. The sample in question was PBMCs from blood, obtained about 40 days after vaccination. The receptor comes from a man between 50 and 59 years old who received an inactivated influenza vaccine. V usage is TRBV7-9 and J usage is TRBJ2-5, with D perhaps matching TRBD1 (7 bases). The CDR3 sequence: CAGGGAGETQYF. The CDR3 bases are TGTGCCGGAGGGGGCGCGGGAGAGACCCAGTACTTC. Complete variable domain (other parts from reference TRBV7-9 and TRBJ2-5): DTGVSQNPRHKITKRGQNVTFRCDPISEHNRLYWYRQTLGQGPEFLTYFQNEAQLEKSRLLSDRFSAERPKGSFSTLEIQRTEQGDSAMYLCAGGGAGETQYFGPGTRLLVL.